The 5 T cell receptor beta chains presented below share a single source sample, sequenced in a study of OX40 agonist ivuxolimab in advanced cancers. Using immunoSEQ multiplex PCR, the repertoire was profiled, and TCRdb retains in-frame clones only, with some absent. The sample records roughly 70,000 clones, roughly 83% being singletons. The specimen was CD4+ or CD8+ T cells sorted from blood, collected in a trial of the OX40 agonist ivuxolimab. These TCRs come from an adult with an advanced solid tumor such as melanoma, head and neck, liver or kidney cancer.

CDR3 bases: TGTGCCAGCAGCCTCGGGGGGAGTGGCACAGATACGCAGTATTTT. This codes for CASSLGGSGTDTQYF. The chain uses TRBV7-9 and TRBJ2-3, with TRBD2 matching over 7 bases. The V and J ends lost 5 bases and 1 base, in that order; junction bases with no gene match: 6. This CDR3 spans 15 amino acids. Germline lookup yields CDR1 SEHNR and CDR2 FQNEAQ (reference sequence).

The chain recombines TRBV4-2 with TRBJ2-2; 12 positions match TRBD1. The CDR3 has 16 amino acids. The J segment lost 6 bases and the V segment lost 4 bases, leaving 6 bases of the junction unmatched. Germline V lookup: CDR1 LGHNA, CDR2 YNFKEQ. The DNA of the CDR3 is TGTGCCAGCAGCCCCCGGGGACAGGGGGCGTCCGGGGAGCTGTTTTTT. Amino acids: CASSPRGQGASGELFF.

The rearrangement links TRBV2 to TRBJ2-3; D is perhaps TRBD1 or TRBD2 (5 bases each). This CDR3 contains 15 residues. The V gene lost 8 bases and the J gene lost 5 bases, with 20 bases spanning the gap. Germline CDR1 and CDR2: SNHLY and FYNNEI. CDR3 loop: CASGFTGAGGDTQYF. In DNA form, the CDR3 reads TGTGCCAGCGGGTTCACCGGGGCAGGTGGAGATACGCAGTATTTT.

This clone was seen a single time. The gene calls are TRBV12-5 and TRBJ1-5, with D possibly TRBD1 on 5 matching bases. Germline assignment: CDR1 LGHNT and CDR2 FRNRAP. V lost 5 bases to trimming and J lost 5 bases, with 16 bases between them. The CDR3 extends over 15 amino acids. In DNA form, the CDR3 reads TGTGCTAGTGGTGCCGGGGGACCGAGACATCAGCCCCAGCATTTT. This encodes CASGAGGPRHQPQHF.

This clone was detected only a few times. The chain links TRBV6-1 to TRBJ1-1; possible D gene TRBD1, 6 bases. Germline assignment: CDR1 MNHNS and CDR2 SASEGT. Trimming removed 4 bases at V and 4 bases at J, with 10 bases between. This CDR3 has 13 amino acids. As DNA, the CDR3 is TGTGCCAGCAGTGCACAGGGTGGCACTGAAGCTTTCTTT. The encoded protein is CASSAQGGTEAFF.